A single sample is the source of the 31 T cell receptor beta chains below, sequenced in a study of beta chain features in type 1 diabetes. What was sequenced were expressed TCRB transcripts, since all of the isolated RNA had been reverse transcribed. Using immunoSEQ multiplex PCR, the repertoire was profiled, and TCRdb retains in-frame clones only, with some absent. The sample records about 390,000 clones, over 8.5% being singletons. Study observations and caveats: TCRB CDR3 length was moderately but significantly reduced in all four CD4+ subsets of Type 1 diabetes patients.

Their antigen targets remain unknown. Sequencing was done on a sample of central memory CD4+ T cells from blood. The origin of the receptors is a man aged 30 to 39 with type 1 diabetes.

The chain combines TRBV28 with TRBJ2-5; 7 bases agree with TRBD1. This CDR3 spans 16 amino acids. With V trimmed by 3 bases and J by 0 bases, 7 bases remained unmatched. Germline V gene sequence: CDR1 MDHEN, CDR2 SYDVKM. The CDR3: CASSLGSGTDQETQYF. Written as DNA, the CDR3 is TGTGCCAGCAGTTTGGGGTCGGGGACAGACCAAGAGACCCAGTACTTC.

This clone was observed a handful of times. V usage is TRBV18 and J usage is TRBJ2-1; 10 bases are a match to TRBD2. Germline V gene sequence: CDR1 KGHSH, CDR2 LQKENI. The CDR3 contains 15 residues. The V segment lost 6 bases and the J segment 7 bases; nucleotides outside the gene matches: 9. This CDR3 is CASSRGTSERNEQFF. In nucleotides, the CDR3 is TGTGCCAGCTCCCGGGGGACTAGCGAAAGAAATGAGCAGTTCTTC.

The chain links TRBV10-3 to TRBJ2-1; TRBD1 aligns across 12 bases. The CDR3 has 15 residues. Germline V lookup: CDR1 ENHRY, CDR2 SYGVKD. V trimming: 4 bases; J trimming: 10 bases; junction bases outside the gene matches: 8. CDR3 residues: CAISGAGTGGLEQFF. The DNA of the CDR3 is TGTGCCATCAGTGGGGCAGGGACAGGGGGCCTCGAGCAGTTCTTC.

This clone was observed a few times. This chain joins TRBV27 and TRBJ2-7; 8 bases agree with TRBD2. This CDR3 is 15 amino acids long. The J segment lost 4 bases and the V segment lost 11 bases, leaving 16 bases of the junction unmatched. Germline CDR1 reads MNHEY; CDR2 reads SMNVEV (reference sequence). The CDR3 protein is CAVSRPGAGEYEQYF. The CDR3 DNA reads TGTGCCGTCAGTCGTCCGGGAGCGGGAGAGTACGAGCAGTACTTC.

This clone was seen only a few times. The chain has TRBV4-3 and TRBJ2-1, with TRBD1 matching 7 bases. Germline V gene sequence: CDR1 LGHNA, CDR2 YSLEER. This CDR3 spans 14 amino acids. The V and J ends lost 0 bases and 6 bases, in that order; junction bases with no gene match: 2. The CDR3 DNA follows: TGCGCCAGCAGCCAAGAGGCAGGGGGCAATGAGCAGTTCTTC. Its protein is CASSQEAGGNEQFF.

This clone showed up just a few times. A read error may explain this, as a much larger clone is one base away. This chain links TRBV4-2 with TRBJ1-5, with D possibly matching TRBD1 (6 bases). The CDR3 runs to 17 residues. CDR1 is LGHNA and CDR2 is YNFKEQ in the germline V gene. The V gene lost 4 bases and the J gene lost 7 bases, with 23 bases spanning the gap. The CDR3: CASSPSGRGGDGQPQHF. The CDR3 nucleotides are TGTGCCAGCAGCCCTTCAGGGAGGGGGGGCGACGGCCAGCCCCAGCATTTT.

The V call is TRBV28, the J call TRBJ2-7; D is tentatively TRBD1 or TRBD2 (5 bases each). The CDR3 has 13 amino acids. Trimming shortened V by 11 bases and J by 2 bases, and 16 bases separated the two germline ends. Germline CDR1 reads MDHEN; CDR2 reads SYDVKM. This CDR3 reads CAATPGPAYEQYF. The CDR3 region has the DNA TGTGCCGCTACCCCGGGACCTGCCTACGAGCAGTACTTC.

Only a few counts were recorded for this clone. This chain connects TRBV18 to TRBJ1-5, with 7 bases lining up with TRBD1. Germline CDR1 KGHSH, CDR2 LQKENI. The CDR3 has 14 residues. V was clipped by 4 bases and J by 7 bases; unmatched bases: 7. The CDR3 is CASSLRTGPQPQHF. DNA for the CDR3: TGTGCCAGCTCACTACGGACAGGTCCGCAGCCCCAGCATTTT.

This clone was recorded many times. The chain has TRBV28 and TRBJ1-2, with D unresolved. The V end lost 5 bases, the J end lost 2 bases, and 12 bases lay between the germline ends. From germline, CDR1 is MDHEN and CDR2 SYDVKM. CDR3 length equals 14 residues. CDR3 protein: CASSPSARNYGYTF. For the CDR3, the DNA is TGTGCCAGCAGTCCAAGTGCCAGAAACTATGGCTACACCTTC.

This clone was counted between two and nine times. DNA of the CDR3: TGCGCCAGCAGCTTTTCCGGGGCCTCATATGGCTACACCTTC. Protein sequence: CASSFSGASYGYTF. The rearrangement joins TRBV5-1 to TRBJ1-2, with D maybe TRBD1 (5 bases). The CDR3 is 14 amino acids. Trimming removed 2 bases from V and 5 bases from J, with 13 bases in between. Germline-derived CDR1 and CDR2 are SGHRS and YFSETQ.

This clone was counted many times. The chain combines TRBV11-2 with TRBJ2-1, with D tentatively TRBD1 (5 bases). Trimming shortened V by 1 base and J by 6 bases, and 7 bases separated the two germline ends. Germline CDR1 and CDR2: SGHAT and FQNNGV. CDR3 length equals 13 residues. In DNA form, the CDR3 reads TGTGCCAGCAGCTTAGTTACAGGCAATGAGCAGTTCTTC. It codes for CASSLVTGNEQFF.

In this sample, this clone turned up many times. The rearrangement joins TRBV5-1 to TRBJ2-7, with 9 nucleotides matching TRBD1. In germline, CDR1 is SGHRS, CDR2 YFSETQ. V was pared by 5 bases and J by 5 bases, with 11 bases of the junction left unmatched. The CDR3 has 15 residues. CDR3 sequence: CASRQVLQGADEQYF. The CDR3 DNA sequence: TGCGCCAGCAGACAAGTTTTACAGGGGGCCGACGAGCAGTACTTC.

This chain links TRBV19 with TRBJ1-2; no reliable D call. Trimming took 3 bases from V and 2 from J, leaving 10 bases between them. Germline V gene sequence: CDR1 LNHDA, CDR2 SQIVND (reference sequence). The CDR3 has 14 residues. CDR3 sequence: CASSISHSNYGYTF. Here the CDR3 DNA reads TGTGCCAGTAGTATTAGTCACAGCAACTATGGCTACACCTTC.

This chain uses TRBV6-5 with TRBJ1-4; weak D call: TRBD1 (5 bases). Per the germline V gene, CDR1 is MNHEY and CDR2 is SVGAGI. The CDR3 is 14 amino acids. V was pared by 5 bases and J by 8 bases, with 15 bases between. DNA of the CDR3: TGTGCCAGCAGTAGGGCTACAGGATACGAAAAACTGTTTTTT. Protein sequence: CASSRATGYEKLFF.

This clone turned up a few times. The J gene is TRBJ2-6, the V gene TRBV28; either TRBD1 or TRBD2 may supply D (5 bases each). V gave up 4 bases and J gave up 0 bases, with 10 bases separating them. Germline CDR1 is MDHEN and CDR2 is SYDVKM. There are 16 residues in the CDR3. The CDR3 region is CASSYPGGSGANVLTF. As DNA, the CDR3 is TGTGCCAGCAGTTATCCTGGGGGCTCTGGGGCCAACGTCCTGACTTTC.

This clone was observed at least ten times. The CDR3 spells CASSYRADTQYF. CDR3 DNA sequence: TGTGCCAGCAGTTACAGGGCAGATACGCAGTATTTT. V is TRBV7-9 and J is TRBJ2-3, with D possibly matching TRBD1 (6 bases). The CDR3 runs 12 residues. Germline CDR1 SEHNR, CDR2 FQNEAQ (reference sequence). V lost 6 bases to trimming and J lost 4 bases, with 8 bases between them.

V is TRBV28 and J is TRBJ2-1, with TRBD2 matching over 8 bases. CDR1 and CDR2 (germline): MDHEN, SYDVKM. The trim removed 10 bases at V and 8 bases at J, leaving 13 bases unmatched. The CDR3 covers 14 residues. CDR3 amino acids: CATATAGGSYEQFF. DNA of the CDR3: TGTGCCACCGCCACGGCGGGAGGATCCTATGAGCAGTTCTTC. The whole variable domain, filled in from reference TRBV28 and TRBJ2-1, reads DVKVTQSSRYLVKRTGEKVFLECVQDMDHENMFWYRQDPGLGLRLIYFSYDVKMKEKGDIPEGYSVSREKKERFSLILESASTNQTSMYLCATATAGGSYEQFFGPGTRLTVL.

This clone was recorded a few times. This sequence joins TRBV18 and TRBJ2-3; TRBD2 matches 8 bases. This CDR3 is built from 15 residues. The germline CDR1 and CDR2 sequences are KGHSH and LQKENI. Germline trimming cut 5 bases from V and 1 base from J; bases unmatched to any gene: 5. CDR3 sequence reads: CASSTGLGGTDTQYF. The CDR3 DNA sequence: TGTGCCAGCTCAACGGGACTAGGCGGCACAGATACGCAGTATTTT.

Concerning this clone itself: This sample also contains other DNA sequences that code for the same CDR3. The rearrangement links TRBV5-1 to TRBJ1-2; weak D call: TRBD1 (5 bases). This CDR3 comprises 12 residues. V was clipped by 3 bases and J by 4 bases, with 7 bases between them. Germline V gene sequence: CDR1 SGHRS, CDR2 YFSETQ. The CDR3 region has the DNA TGCGCCAGCAGCTCAGACAGCTATGGCTACACCTTC. This translates into CASSSDSYGYTF.

This chain connects TRBV27 to TRBJ2-2; no clear D gene. Per germline, CDR1 MNHEY and CDR2 SMNVEV (reference sequence). V was cut by 10 bases and J by 8 bases, with 17 bases left in between. This CDR3 spans 13 amino acids. As DNA, the CDR3 is TGTGCCAACGGATTTGAGGCACGGGGGGAGCTGTTTTTT. It is translated as CANGFEARGELFF.

This clone was found a few times. This chain joins TRBV5-1 and TRBJ2-3; possible D gene TRBD1, 6 bases. Trimming took off 2 bases at V and 2 bases at J, with 12 bases between the two ends. The CDR3 sequence is 15 residues long. Germline V lookup: CDR1 SGHRS, CDR2 YFSETQ. The chain's CDR3 is CASSLGQKDTDTQYF. The CDR3 nucleotides are TGCGCCAGCAGCTTAGGACAGAAAGACACAGATACGCAGTATTTT.

The sample holds a few counts of this clone. The chain recombines TRBV13 with TRBJ2-7; unclear D gene. With 5 bases removed from V and 3 bases from J, the gap between germline ends came to 14 bases. The CDR3 is 14 residues long. Germline CDR1 and CDR2: PRHDT and FYEKMQ (reference sequence). As DNA, the CDR3 is TGTGCCAGCAGCACCTGGGGTAAGGGCTACGAGCAGTACTTC. It encodes CASSTWGKGYEQYF.

The V call is TRBV28, the J call TRBJ2-7; D remains unclear. Per germline, CDR1 MDHEN and CDR2 SYDVKM. The CDR3 is 13 amino acids. V lost 4 bases and J 4 bases, leaving 11 bases between the germline ends. CDR3 sequence reads: CASSSPTPYEQYF. Here the CDR3 DNA reads TGTGCCAGCAGTTCACCGACCCCATACGAGCAGTACTTC.

The rearrangement links TRBV4-1 to TRBJ2-7, with 7 bases matching TRBD2. The CDR3 is made up of 15 amino acids. Germline V gene data show CDR1 as MGHRA and CDR2 as YSYEKL. Losses at the gene ends were 4 bases for V and 1 base for J; bases not matched to a gene: 7. CDR3 amino acids: CASSREGLESYEQYF. In nucleotides, the CDR3 is TGCGCCAGCAGCCGGGAGGGGCTTGAATCCTACGAGCAGTACTTC.

The chain is built from TRBV9 and TRBJ2-1; 9 nucleotides match TRBD2. Germline CDR1 and CDR2: SGDLS and YYNGEE. V was clipped by 2 bases and J by 1 base; unmatched bases: 4. The CDR3 spans 16 residues. In DNA form, the CDR3 reads TGTGCCAGCAGCGTTGGCGGGAGGGGGTCCTACAATGAGCAGTTCTTC. It encodes CASSVGGRGSYNEQFF.

This clone appeared a few times. This chain links TRBV2 with TRBJ2-5, with D tentatively TRBD2 (5 bases). The V gene lost 5 bases and the J gene lost 3 bases, with 10 bases spanning the gap. The CDR3 is 13 residues long. CDR1 and CDR2 (germline): SNHLY, FYNNEI. The CDR3 loop is CASSRSGEETQYF. The CDR3 DNA sequence: TGTGCCAGCAGTCGAAGCGGAGAAGAGACCCAGTACTTC.

The V call is TRBV19, the J call TRBJ2-3; 9 nucleotides agree with TRBD2. The CDR3 contains 17 residues. The trim removed 4 bases at V and 5 bases at J, leaving 13 bases unmatched. Germline lookup yields CDR1 LNHDA and CDR2 SQIVND (reference sequence). The DNA of the CDR3 is TGTGCCAGTAGTACGTCACCTCTAGCGGGGCATGAAGATACGCAGTATTTT. Protein: CASSTSPLAGHEDTQYF. Complete variable domain (other parts from reference TRBV19 and TRBJ2-3): DGGITQSPKYLFRKEGQNVTLSCEQNLNHDAMYWYRQDPGQGLRLIYYSQIVNDFQKGDIAEGYSVSREKKESFPLTVTSAQKNPTAFYLCASSTSPLAGHEDTQYFGPGTRLTVL.

This chain uses TRBV5-1 with TRBJ2-2, with 9 bases aligning to TRBD2. Germline V gene sequence: CDR1 SGHRS, CDR2 YFSETQ. CDR3 length: 17 amino acids. The V segment lost 4 bases and the J segment 4 bases; nucleotides outside the gene matches: 11. As DNA, the CDR3 is TGCGCCAGCAGCCCGACTAGCGGCCCTGGTGGCACCGGGGAGCTGTTTTTT. This sequence encodes CASSPTSGPGGTGELFF.

The chain recombines TRBV7-2 with TRBJ2-3, with no clear D. The CDR3 has 14 residues. V dropped 0 bases and J dropped 0 bases, with 4 bases sitting between them. CDR1 SGHTA and CDR2 FQGNSA come from the germline V gene. CDR3 nucleotides: TGTGCCAGCAGCTTAGCGGCAAGCACAGATACGCAGTATTTT. Translated, it gives CASSLAASTDTQYF.

This clone turned up a few times. V and J are TRBV7-6 and TRBJ2-3; D is ambiguous. The V end lost 7 bases, the J end lost 6 bases, and 14 bases lay between the germline ends. This CDR3 has 13 amino acids. Germline V CDR1 and CDR2: SGHVS, FNYEAQ. The CDR3 region has the DNA TGTGCCAGCACTCCTAAGGCCGCCGATACGCAGTATTTT. Residues: CASTPKAADTQYF.

In regard to this clone: A read error may account for a junction end that differs from germline. V usage is TRBV10-3 and J usage is TRBJ1-2, with D unresolved. CDR1 is ENHRY and CDR2 is SYGVKD in the germline V gene. This CDR3 region has 12 residues. CDR3 amino acids: CASSFSAGGYTF. The CDR3 DNA reads TGTGCCAGCAGTTTCTCTGCCGGCGGCTACACCTTC.